The entry below describes one T cell receptor (beta chain). Its specificity is not known. These data originate in a study of T-cell memory formation after mild COVID-19. Study-wide results and limits: Contracting CD4+ clones were located mainly in CM and EM, and CD8+ clones in EMRA.

MiXCR, run by TCRdb on the 5' RACE reads, gives a single entry per CDR3 protein. This sample has 180,000 or so distinct CDR3 sequences; around a tenth occur once, and the top ten carry 3.5% to 4%. Germline CDR1 is MNHEY and CDR2 is SVGEGT. The junction had 2 bases not matched to a gene; V was cut back by 6 bases and J by 9 bases. CDR3 length equals 11 residues. The sequence derives from a man younger than 35 who had mild COVID-19 (a few samples of this study predate the infection). Cell type and time point are not known. This chain joins TRBV6-2 or TRBV6-3 and TRBJ2-1, with 7 bases that match TRBD2. Sequencing input: PBMCs or a T cell subset sorted from them (not recorded which). DNA for the CDR3: TGTGCCAGCAGGGGAGGGGTTGAGCAGTTCTTC. Translating gives CASRGGVEQFF.